Listed here are 29 T cell receptor beta chains from one sample, sequenced in a study of human T cells and chemical hapten exposure. Time point noted: patch test 3, about 24 weeks after DPC sensitization. The treatment denotes: therapeutic diphenylcyclopropenone sensitization with weekly scalp DPC. TCRdb recomputed calls from the RACE reads with MiXCR, one row per CDR3 protein. The sample has about 160,000 distinct CDR3 sequences, 25% to 35% seen once. Specimen: whole blood, collected in connection with sensitization to the hapten diphenylcyclopropenone (DPC). The source is a woman aged 18-29 years with alopecia areata. Some clones in this sample may be carry-over from other donors' samples.

The chain joins TRBV20-1 to TRBJ1-5; TRBD1 is a possible D gene (6 bases). CDR3 length equals 13 residues. Trimming shortened V by 6 bases and J by 6 bases, and 15 bases separated the two germline ends. Germline CDR1 reads DFQATT; CDR2 reads SNEGSKA (reference sequence). CDR3 in amino acids: CSASGGGGQPQHF. CDR3 bases: TGCAGTGCCAGCGGAGGGGGAGGTCAGCCCCAGCATTTT.

This clonotype was recorded only once. The chain couples TRBV9 to TRBJ1-2; possible D gene TRBD1, 6 bases. V gave up 7 bases and J gave up 6 bases, with 13 bases separating them. There are 12 residues in the CDR3. Germline loops: CDR1 SGDLS, CDR2 YYNGEE. CDR3 residues: CASRTASNGYTF. DNA of the CDR3: TGTGCCAGCCGGACAGCCTCTAATGGCTACACCTTC.

Only one count was recorded for this clonotype. This chain joins TRBV7-2 and TRBJ2-7, with 11 nucleotides matching TRBD2. J lost 5 bases, V lost 5 bases, and 5 bases had no gene match. The germline V gene encodes CDR1 SGHTA and CDR2 FQGNSA. The CDR3 is made up of 14 amino acids. CDR3 coding DNA: TGTGCCAGCAGCCCAATAGCGGGGGGGCACGAGCAGTACTTC. Amino acids: CASSPIAGGHEQYF. Complete variable domain (other parts from reference TRBV7-2 and TRBJ2-7): GAGVSQSPSNKVTEKGKDVELRCDPISGHTALYWYRQSLGQGLEFLIYFQGNSAPDKSGLPSDRFSAERTGGSVSTLTIQRTQQEDSAVYLCASSPIAGGHEQYFGPGTRLTVT.

This CDR3 reads CASSQSTGGNEQFF. For the CDR3, the DNA is TGTGCCAGCAGCCAATCGACAGGGGGCAATGAGCAGTTCTTC. The rearrangement uses TRBV9 and TRBJ2-1; 9 bases align to TRBD1. The CDR3 runs 14 residues. CDR1 is SGDLS, CDR2 YYNGEE, per germline. J gave up 6 bases and V 4 bases, and 5 bases lay outside the gene matches.

This clonotype was counted a few times. V is TRBV12-3 or TRBV12-4 and J is TRBJ2-1, with 7 positions matching TRBD2. This CDR3 has 11 residues. With 8 bases clipped from V and 6 bases from J, the junction kept 1 base outside the gene matches. CDR3 loop: CASGRVNEQFF. CDR3 sequence (DNA): TGTGCCAGCGGGAGGGTCAATGAGCAGTTCTTC.

The CDR3 region has the DNA TGTGCCAGCTCTCCGATAAGGGGTGGCGAGCAGTACTTC. Translating it yields CASSPIRGGEQYF. This sequence joins TRBV18 and TRBJ2-7; TRBD1 might be the D (5 bases). Trimming removed 6 bases from V and 6 bases from J, with 15 bases in between. Germline values: CDR1 KGHSH, CDR2 LQKENI. The CDR3 has 13 residues. Full variable domain (rest looked up from reference TRBV18 and TRBJ2-7): NAGVMQNPRHLVRRRGQEARLRCSPMKGHSHVYWYRQLPEEGLKFMVYLQKENIIDESGMPKERFSAEFPKEGPSILRIQQVVRGDSAAYFCASSPIRGGEQYFGPGTRLTVT.

This clonotype has a handful of counts. The chain joins TRBV2 to TRBJ1-6; 9 nucleotides agree with TRBD1. The CDR3 runs to 14 residues. From germline, CDR1 is SNHLY and CDR2 FYNNEI. J lost 6 bases, V lost 7 bases, and 4 bases had no gene match. The CDR3, as DNA: TGTGCCAGCAACTACAGGGGGCTTAATTCACCCCTCCACTTT. As protein: CASNYRGLNSPLHF.

This clonotype has at least ten counts. The chain links TRBV20-1 to TRBJ2-6; D tentatively fits TRBD1 or TRBD2 (6 bases each). Trimming took off 0 bases at V and 6 bases at J, with 12 bases between the two ends. The CDR3 length is 15 residues. Germline CDR1 reads DFQATT; CDR2 reads SNEGSKA (reference sequence). The CDR3 reads CSAREQGGEANVLTF. The CDR3 DNA reads TGCAGTGCTAGAGAACAGGGAGGAGAGGCCAACGTCCTGACTTTC.

The chain recombines TRBV10-3 with TRBJ1-2; no clear D gene. Trimming removed 10 bases from V and 1 base from J, with 10 bases in between. From germline, CDR1 is ENHRY and CDR2 SYGVKD. There are 12 residues in the CDR3. The CDR3 sequence: CATTSNNYGYTF. DNA for the CDR3: TGTGCCACCACGTCCAATAACTATGGCTACACCTTC.

This clonotype occurred a few times. This chain connects TRBV7-9 to TRBJ1-2; D is perhaps TRBD1 (6 bases). Per the germline V gene, CDR1 is SEHNR and CDR2 is FQNEAQ (reference sequence). The CDR3 contains 13 residues. The V gene lost 5 bases and the J gene lost 4 bases, with 11 bases spanning the gap. CDR3 loop: CASSEDRPYGYTF. The CDR3 DNA reads TGTGCCAGCAGCGAAGACAGGCCCTATGGCTACACCTTC.

V gene TRBV29-1 combines with J gene TRBJ1-1; D call uncertain. The length of the CDR3 is 12 residues. Trimming removed 6 bases from V and 4 bases from J, with 12 bases in between. CDR1 is SQVTM and CDR2 is ANQGSEA in the germline V gene. CDR3 amino acids: CSVVPSGTEAFF. The CDR3 DNA sequence: TGCAGCGTCGTTCCTTCGGGCACTGAAGCTTTCTTT.

As regards this clonotype: Germline and junction disagree at one end, which may indicate a read error. This chain connects TRBV7-7 to TRBJ2-7, with 10 bases aligning to TRBD1. CDR1 is SSHAT, CDR2 FNYEAQ, per germline (reference sequence). This CDR3 contains 16 residues. CDR3 nucleotides: TGTGCTAGCAGCCCCCAACCCGGGACAGGGGACTACGAGCAGTACTTC. It is translated as CASSPQPGTGDYEQYF.

This chain uses TRBV29-1 with TRBJ2-7; D perhaps matches TRBD1 (5 bases). Germline V lookup: CDR1 SQVTM, CDR2 ANQGSEA. CDR3 length: 12 amino acids. V lost 1 base, J lost 2 bases, and 6 bases lay in between. The CDR3 loop reads CSVEGQTYEQYF. CDR3 nucleotide sequence: TGCAGCGTTGAAGGACAGACCTACGAGCAGTACTTC.

J is TRBJ2-3 and V is TRBV5-4, with 7 bases matching TRBD2. Germline V lookup: CDR1 SGHNT, CDR2 YYREEE (reference sequence). Trimming removed 4 bases from V and 1 base from J; junction bases left unmatched: 9. This CDR3 comprises 16 residues. The CDR3 DNA is TGTGCCAGCAGCGGGCGTGCGGGAGTTGGCACAGATACGCAGTATTTT. This encodes CASSGRAGVGTDTQYF.

This clonotype was counted only a few times. The chain joins TRBV12-3 or TRBV12-4 to TRBJ2-5; D not resolved. This CDR3 contains 12 residues. The V end was cut by 2 bases, the J end by 9 bases, with 10 bases between. The CDR3 is CASSLNTQAQYF. DNA for the CDR3: TGTGCCAGCAGTTTAAACACCCAGGCCCAGTACTTC.

The rearrangement uses TRBV27 and TRBJ2-5; D is undetermined. The CDR3 has 16 residues. V dropped 2 bases and J dropped 2 bases, with 15 bases sitting between them. CDR1 and CDR2 from the germline V gene are MNHEY and SMNVEV (reference sequence). As DNA, the CDR3 is TGTGCCAGCAGTTTAGACGGAAGGGATAGACAAGAGACCCAGTACTTC. Its protein is CASSLDGRDRQETQYF.

This chain uses TRBV5-1 with TRBJ1-1; perhaps TRBD1 as D (5 bases). This CDR3 region has 13 residues. V lost 5 bases, J lost 1 base, and 9 bases lay in between. Germline-derived CDR1 and CDR2 are SGHRS and YFSETQ. In DNA, the CDR3 is TGCGCCAGCAGGGACATAAAGAACACTGAAGCTTTCTTT. Translating it yields CASRDIKNTEAFF.

The gene calls are TRBV7-2 and TRBJ2-1, with TRBD2 as a possible D gene (7 bases). Germline V gene data show CDR1 as SGHTA and CDR2 as FQGNSA. The CDR3 spans 16 residues. Trimming shortened V by 5 bases and J by 1 base, and 15 bases separated the two germline ends. The CDR3 loop is CASSPGGGTSYNEQFF. CDR3 DNA: TGTGCCAGCAGCCCCGGCGGGGGCACGTCCTACAATGAGCAGTTCTTC.

The J gene is TRBJ1-5, the V gene TRBV20-1; no definite D call. Germline loops: CDR1 DFQATT, CDR2 SNEGSKA (reference sequence). V lost 7 bases to trimming and J lost 4 bases, with 17 bases between them. The CDR3 sequence is 14 residues long. The CDR3 bases are TGCAGTGTCCTGCGGGATCTCCAAAATCAGCCCCAGCATTTT. This codes for CSVLRDLQNQPQHF.

This sequence joins TRBV4-3 and TRBJ1-4; D remains unclear. CDR1 and CDR2 (germline): LGHNA, YSLEER. The CDR3 sequence is 15 residues long. The V and J ends lost 0 bases and 10 bases respectively, with 15 bases between them. CDR3 region: CASSQDGPAIGKLFF. CDR3 nucleotide sequence: TGCGCCAGCAGCCAAGATGGACCGGCCATTGGAAAACTGTTTTTT.

The V gene is TRBV6-5, the J gene TRBJ2-2; D is unclear. The CDR3 is 13 amino acids. V shed 2 bases and J shed 7 bases, with 8 bases lying between them. Per germline, CDR1 MNHEY and CDR2 SVGAGI. The DNA for the CDR3 is TGTGCCAGCAGTTACAGTCTGGTCGGGGAGCTGTTTTTT. Protein sequence: CASSYSLVGELFF.

This clonotype was seen a handful of times. V and J are TRBV24-1 and TRBJ2-1; perhaps TRBD2 as D (6 bases). The germline CDR1 and CDR2 sequences are KGHDR and SFDVKD. The CDR3 sequence is 12 residues long. V lost 3 bases and J lost 9, with 8 bases in between. The CDR3 protein is CATSDGGSEQFF. The CDR3 DNA sequence: TGTGCCACCAGTGATGGGGGGAGTGAGCAGTTCTTC.

This clonotype has just a few counts. The J gene is TRBJ1-1, the V gene TRBV12-3 or TRBV12-4; TRBD1 aligns across 10 bases. This CDR3 has 14 residues. J was trimmed by 4 bases and V by 7 bases; bases with no gene match: 6. In nucleotides, the CDR3 is TGTGCCAGCATCCCGGGACAGGGGAGCACTGAAGCTTTCTTT. It translates to CASIPGQGSTEAFF.

The chain combines TRBV7-9 with TRBJ2-2; the D gene is possibly TRBD2 (6 bases). The CDR3 extends over 17 amino acids. V gave up 4 bases and J gave up 0 bases, with 15 bases separating them. Germline V gene lookup returns CDR1 SEHNR and CDR2 FQNEAQ (reference sequence). This chain's CDR3 is CASSSRGTSTNTGELFF. CDR3 DNA: TGTGCCAGCAGCTCAAGAGGGACTTCCACGAACACCGGGGAGCTGTTTTTT.

This chain uses TRBV2 with TRBJ1-2; D remains ambiguous. Germline CDR1 is SNHLY and CDR2 is FYNNEI. The CDR3 is 11 residues long. V shed 6 bases and J shed 6 bases, with 8 bases lying between them. CDR3 coding DNA: TGTGCCAGCAGGGTAGGAAATGGCTACACCTTC. The encoded protein is CASRVGNGYTF.

This chain joins TRBV27 and TRBJ2-7; 8 bases line up with TRBD1. Germline V gives CDR1 MNHEY, CDR2 SMNVEV (reference sequence). CDR3 length equals 15 residues. V shed 5 bases and J 0 bases; nucleotides not matched to a gene: 6. For the CDR3, the DNA is TGTGCCAGCAGTGAGGACAGGGTGAGCTCCTACGAGCAGTACTTC. Amino acid sequence: CASSEDRVSSYEQYF.

This clonotype was seen just once. The chain recombines TRBV4-1 with TRBJ2-7; D remains ambiguous. The germline V gene encodes CDR1 MGHRA and CDR2 YSYEKL. V gave up 0 bases and J gave up 5 bases, with 17 bases separating them. CDR3 size: 16 residues. For the CDR3, the DNA is TGCGCCAGCAGCCAAGATTCGGCAGGCGTAAAGAACGAGCAGTACTTC. Translating gives CASSQDSAGVKNEQYF.

The sample holds a few counts of this clonotype. V usage is TRBV10-3 and J usage is TRBJ2-1, with TRBD2 identical over 7 bases. The length of the CDR3 is 13 residues. Germline V gene lookup returns CDR1 ENHRY and CDR2 SYGVKD. With V trimmed by 8 bases and J by 9 bases, 10 bases remained unmatched. In DNA, the CDR3 is TGTGCCATCTCCCAGGGTGGGGGGGTTGAGCAGTTCTTC. It codes for CAISQGGGVEQFF.

This clonotype occurred a few times. The CDR3 protein is CATSRLDSNTGELFF. CDR3 nucleotide sequence: TGTGCCACCAGCAGACTGGATTCGAACACCGGGGAGCTGTTTTTT. V usage is TRBV15 and J usage is TRBJ2-2, with no clear D. The CDR3 covers 15 residues. The V end was cut by 2 bases, the J end by 0 bases, with 7 bases between. The V gene's germline CDR1 is LNHNV and CDR2 YYDKDF (reference sequence).